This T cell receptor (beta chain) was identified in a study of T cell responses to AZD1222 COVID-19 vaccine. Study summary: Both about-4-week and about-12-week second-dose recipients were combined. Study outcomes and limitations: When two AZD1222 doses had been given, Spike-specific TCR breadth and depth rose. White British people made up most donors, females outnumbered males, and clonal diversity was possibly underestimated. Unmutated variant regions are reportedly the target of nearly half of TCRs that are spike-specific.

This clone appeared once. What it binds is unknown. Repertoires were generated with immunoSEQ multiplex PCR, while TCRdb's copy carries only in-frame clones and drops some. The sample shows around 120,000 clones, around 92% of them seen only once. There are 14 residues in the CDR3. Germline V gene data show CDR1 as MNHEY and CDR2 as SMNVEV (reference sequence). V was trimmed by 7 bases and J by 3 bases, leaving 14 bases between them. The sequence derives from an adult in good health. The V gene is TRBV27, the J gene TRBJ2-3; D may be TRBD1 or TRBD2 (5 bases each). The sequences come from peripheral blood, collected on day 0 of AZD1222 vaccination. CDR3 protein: CASKGGGLTDTQYF. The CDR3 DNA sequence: TGTGCCAGCAAAGGTGGGGGTTTGACAGATACGCAGTATTTT.